The clone carrying this T cell receptor (beta chain) was counted a single time. Its antigen remains unidentified. Lacking the conserved final phenylalanine or tryptophan, this CDR3 likely reflects a read error. Sequenced by immunoSEQ multiplex PCR; TCRdb stores in-frame clones only, minus some. The repertoire has some 110,000 clones, 75% to 90% of them found once; the top ten carry around 0.97%. V was pared by 8 bases and J by 2 bases, with 5 bases of the junction left unmatched. This CDR3 comprises 13 residues. Germline V gene sequence: CDR1 LNHNV, CDR2 YYDKDF (reference sequence). The sample belongs to a study of T cell clones after liver transplantation. Study-level points and caveats: Small, mixed patient groups and varying post-transplant times limit these conclusions. In two subjects, few donor cells limited the measurable donor-reactive repertoire.

Thawed unstimulated PBMCs were FACS-sorted by CD3, CD4 and CD8 into two populations. The clonotype was recovered from a human donor who received a liver transplant. The specimen comprised CD4+ T cells from blood, sampled before liver transplant. This chain joins TRBV15 and TRBJ1-2; 7 nucleotides agree with TRBD1. Written as DNA, the CDR3 is TGTGCCACCTCCAGGGGGGTCAACTATGGCTACACCCTC. Translation: CATSRGVNYGYTL.